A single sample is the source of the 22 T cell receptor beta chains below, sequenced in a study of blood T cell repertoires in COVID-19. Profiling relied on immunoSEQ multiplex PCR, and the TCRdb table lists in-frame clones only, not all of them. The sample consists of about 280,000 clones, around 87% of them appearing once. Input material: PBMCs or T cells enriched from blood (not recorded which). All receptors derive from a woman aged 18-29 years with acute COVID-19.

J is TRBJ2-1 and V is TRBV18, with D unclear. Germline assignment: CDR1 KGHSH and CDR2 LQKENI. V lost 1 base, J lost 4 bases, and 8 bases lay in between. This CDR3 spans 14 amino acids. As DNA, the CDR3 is TGTGCCAGCTCACCACGGGCGCAGTACAATGAGCAGTTCTTC. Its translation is CASSPRAQYNEQFF.

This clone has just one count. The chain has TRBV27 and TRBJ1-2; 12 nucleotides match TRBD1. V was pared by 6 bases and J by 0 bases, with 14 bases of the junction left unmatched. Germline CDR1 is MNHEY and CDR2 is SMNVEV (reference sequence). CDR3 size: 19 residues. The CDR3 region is CASRSPGQGAPLANYGYTF. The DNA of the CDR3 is TGTGCCAGCAGATCCCCGGGACAGGGGGCACCTTTAGCTAACTATGGCTACACCTTC.

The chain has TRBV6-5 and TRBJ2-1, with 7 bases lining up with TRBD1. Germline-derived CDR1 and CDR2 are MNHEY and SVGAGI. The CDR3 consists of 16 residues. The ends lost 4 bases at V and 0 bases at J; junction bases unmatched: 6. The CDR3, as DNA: TGTGCCAGCAGTTTACAGGGGACCTACTCCTACAATGAGCAGTTCTTC. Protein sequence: CASSLQGTYSYNEQFF.

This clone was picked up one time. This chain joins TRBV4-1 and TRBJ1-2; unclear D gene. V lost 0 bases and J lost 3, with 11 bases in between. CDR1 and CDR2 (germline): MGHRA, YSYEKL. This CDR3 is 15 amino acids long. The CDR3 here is CASSQEERVDYGYTF. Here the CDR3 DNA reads TGCGCCAGCAGCCAAGAGGAGAGGGTGGACTATGGCTACACCTTC.

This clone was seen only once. As DNA, the CDR3 is TGCGCCAGCAGCACACTACTAGCGGGAGGCCCCGGGGCAGATACGCAGTATTTT. This sequence encodes CASSTLLAGGPGADTQYF. V and J are TRBV5-1 and TRBJ2-3; 12 bases are a match to TRBD2. The ends lost 4 bases at V and 4 bases at J; junction bases unmatched: 13. The CDR3 consists of 18 residues. Germline V lookup: CDR1 SGHRS, CDR2 YFSETQ.

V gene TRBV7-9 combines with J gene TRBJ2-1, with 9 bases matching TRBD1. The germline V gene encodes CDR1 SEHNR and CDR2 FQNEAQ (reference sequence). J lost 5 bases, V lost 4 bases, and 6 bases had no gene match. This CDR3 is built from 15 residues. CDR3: CASSSSGQGDNEQFF. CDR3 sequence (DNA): TGTGCCAGCAGCTCATCGGGACAGGGAGACAATGAGCAGTTCTTC. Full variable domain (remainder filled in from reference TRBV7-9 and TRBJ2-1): DTGVSQNPRHKITKRGQNVTFRCDPISEHNRLYWYRQTLGQGPEFLTYFQNEAQLEKSRLLSDRFSAERPKGSFSTLEIQRTEQGDSAMYLCASSSSGQGDNEQFFGPGTRLTVL.

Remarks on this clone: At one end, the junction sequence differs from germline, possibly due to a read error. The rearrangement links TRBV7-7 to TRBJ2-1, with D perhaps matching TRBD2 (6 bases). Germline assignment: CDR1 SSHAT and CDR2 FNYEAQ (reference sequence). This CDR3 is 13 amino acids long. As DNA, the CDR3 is TGTGCTAGCAGCCGGGGACTGTACAATGAGCAGTTCTTC. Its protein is CASSRGLYNEQFF.

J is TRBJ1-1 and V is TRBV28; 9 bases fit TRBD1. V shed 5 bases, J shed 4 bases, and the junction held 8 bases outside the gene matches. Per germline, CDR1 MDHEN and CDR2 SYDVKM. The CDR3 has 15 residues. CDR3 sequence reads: CASSTGTGGFTEAFF. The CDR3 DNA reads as TGTGCCAGCAGTACTGGAACAGGGGGCTTCACTGAAGCTTTCTTT.

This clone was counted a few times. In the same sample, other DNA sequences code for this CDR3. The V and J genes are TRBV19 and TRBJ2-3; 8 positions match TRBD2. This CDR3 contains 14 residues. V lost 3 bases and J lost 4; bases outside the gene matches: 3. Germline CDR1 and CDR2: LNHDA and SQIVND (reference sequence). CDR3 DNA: TGTGCCAGTAGTATTGGACTAGCCCCAGATACGCAGTATTTT. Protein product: CASSIGLAPDTQYF.

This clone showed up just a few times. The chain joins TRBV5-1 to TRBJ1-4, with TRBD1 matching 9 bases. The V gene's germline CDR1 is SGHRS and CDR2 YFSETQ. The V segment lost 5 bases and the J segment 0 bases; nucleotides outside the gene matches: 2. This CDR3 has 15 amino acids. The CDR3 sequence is CASRGQGSTNEKLFF. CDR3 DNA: TGCGCCAGCAGAGGACAGGGGTCAACTAATGAAAAACTGTTTTTT.

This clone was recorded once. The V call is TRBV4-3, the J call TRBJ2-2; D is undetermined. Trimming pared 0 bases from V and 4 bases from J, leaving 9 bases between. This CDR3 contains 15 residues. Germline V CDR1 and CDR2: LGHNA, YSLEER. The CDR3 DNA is TGCGCCAGCAGCCAAGAGCGCCTTGTCACCGGGGAGCTGTTTTTT. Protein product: CASSQERLVTGELFF.

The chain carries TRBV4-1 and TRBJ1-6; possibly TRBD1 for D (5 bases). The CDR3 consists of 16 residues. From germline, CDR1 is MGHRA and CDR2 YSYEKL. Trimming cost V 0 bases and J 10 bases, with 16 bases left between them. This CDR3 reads CASSQDRGLGGSPLHF. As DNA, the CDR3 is TGCGCCAGCAGCCAAGATCGAGGGCTCGGGGGGTCACCCCTCCACTTT.

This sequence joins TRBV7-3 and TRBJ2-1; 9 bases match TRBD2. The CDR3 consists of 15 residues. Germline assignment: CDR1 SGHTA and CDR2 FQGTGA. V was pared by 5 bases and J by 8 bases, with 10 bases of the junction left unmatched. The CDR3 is CASSPNGLAWHEQFF. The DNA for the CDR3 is TGTGCCAGCAGCCCTAATGGACTAGCGTGGCATGAGCAGTTCTTC.

CDR3 protein: CASSLSRGYYGYTF. The CDR3 coding sequence is TGTGCCAGCAGTTTATCGCGGGGGTACTATGGCTACACCTTC. The chain employs TRBV27 and TRBJ1-2, with a tentative D call TRBD1 (5 bases). The CDR3 sequence is 14 residues long. The V gene's germline CDR1 is MNHEY and CDR2 SMNVEV (reference sequence). Trimming removed 0 bases at V and 3 bases at J, with 8 bases between.

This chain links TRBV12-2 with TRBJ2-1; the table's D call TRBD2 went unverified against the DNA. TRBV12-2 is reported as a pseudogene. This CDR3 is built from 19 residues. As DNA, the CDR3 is TGTGCAAGTCGCTTACGGCCCCAGGGGGAGAGACTAGCGGGGCCAGAGCAGTTCTTC. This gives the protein CASRLRPQGERLAGPEQFF.

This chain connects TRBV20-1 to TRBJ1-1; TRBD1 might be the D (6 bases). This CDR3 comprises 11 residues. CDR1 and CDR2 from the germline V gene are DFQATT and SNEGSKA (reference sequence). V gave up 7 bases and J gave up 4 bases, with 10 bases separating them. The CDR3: CSGYRVTEAFF. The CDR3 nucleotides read TGCAGTGGGTACAGGGTCACTGAAGCTTTCTTT.

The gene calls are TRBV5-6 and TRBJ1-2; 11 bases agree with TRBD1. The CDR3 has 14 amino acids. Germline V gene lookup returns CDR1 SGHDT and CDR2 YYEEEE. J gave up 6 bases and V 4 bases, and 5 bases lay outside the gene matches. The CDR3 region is CASSLGQGADGYTF. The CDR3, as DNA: TGTGCCAGCAGCCTCGGACAGGGGGCGGATGGCTACACCTTC.

CDR3 sequence: CASSLAAGGGAPLHF. The CDR3 DNA follows: TGTGCCAGCAGCTTGGCGGCCGGCGGGGGGGCACCCCTCCACTTT. This chain joins TRBV7-9 and TRBJ1-6; possibly TRBD1 for D (5 bases). The CDR3 length is 15 residues. Looked up from germline, CDR1 is SEHNR and CDR2 is FQNEAQ (reference sequence). V gave up 3 bases and J gave up 11 bases, with 17 bases separating them. The full variable domain, its missing parts supplied by reference TRBV7-9 and TRBJ1-6, is DTGVSQNPRHKITKRGQNVTFRCDPISEHNRLYWYRQTLGQGPEFLTYFQNEAQLEKSRLLSDRFSAERPKGSFSTLEIQRTEQGDSAMYLCASSLAAGGGAPLHFGNGTRLTVT.

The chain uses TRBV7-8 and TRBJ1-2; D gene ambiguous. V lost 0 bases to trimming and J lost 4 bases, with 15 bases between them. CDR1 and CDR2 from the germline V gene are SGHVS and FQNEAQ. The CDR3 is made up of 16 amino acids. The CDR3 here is CASSLAYGESSYGYTF. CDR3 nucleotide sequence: TGTGCCAGCAGCTTAGCATACGGGGAGAGCAGCTATGGCTACACCTTC.

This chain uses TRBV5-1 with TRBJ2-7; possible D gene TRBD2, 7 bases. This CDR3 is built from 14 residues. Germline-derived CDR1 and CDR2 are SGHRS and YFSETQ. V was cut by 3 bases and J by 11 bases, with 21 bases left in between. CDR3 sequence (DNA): TGCGCCAGCAGCTCGCTCCAAGGGGGGGGAGTCGAGTACTTC. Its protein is CASSSLQGGGVEYF.

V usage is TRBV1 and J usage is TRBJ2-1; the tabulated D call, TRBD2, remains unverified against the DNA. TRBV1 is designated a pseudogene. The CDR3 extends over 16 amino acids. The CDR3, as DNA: TGCACCAGCAGCCAACCAGGGACTAGCGGTTACAATGAGCAGTTCTTC. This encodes CTSSQPGTSGYNEQFF.

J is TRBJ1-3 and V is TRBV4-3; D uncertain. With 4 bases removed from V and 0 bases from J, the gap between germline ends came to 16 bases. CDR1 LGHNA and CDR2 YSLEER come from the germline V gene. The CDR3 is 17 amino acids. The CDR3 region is CASSPSVSGRSGNTIYF. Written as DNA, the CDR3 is TGCGCCAGCAGCCCCTCAGTTAGCGGGCGCTCTGGAAACACCATATATTTT.